These 6 T cell receptor beta chains were all obtained from the same sample, sequenced in a study of spatial heterogeneity in lung cancer. As for time point: blood at routine non-recurrence follow-up after resection. Whole RNA obtained from tumor, nontumor lung or frozen PBMC underwent sequencing without sorting. TCRdb called the 5' RACE reads again in MiXCR, with one record for every CDR3 protein. The repertoire holds about 120,000 distinct CDR3 sequences, with 12% as singletons. This specimen consisted of PBMCs, obtained at follow-up. Receptors originate from a male donor with early-stage non-small cell lung cancer.

This clonotype was counted many times. The chain employs TRBV20-1 and TRBJ2-6, with D possibly matching TRBD2 (5 bases). CDR3 length: 17 residues. Between the trimmed V and J ends, which lost 3 bases and 0 bases, there was a span of 15 bases. From germline, CDR1 is DFQATT and CDR2 SNEGSKA (reference sequence). The chain's CDR3 is CSASGIGSSSGANVLTF. The CDR3 DNA is TGCAGTGCTAGTGGAATAGGGAGTTCCTCTGGGGCCAACGTCCTGACTTTC.

V is TRBV27 and J is TRBJ2-1, with TRBD1 identical over 8 bases. Germline CDR1 and CDR2: MNHEY and SMNVEV (reference sequence). The CDR3 is 14 residues long. Trimming removed 4 bases from V and 6 bases from J; junction bases left unmatched: 5. CDR3 in amino acids: CASSSPQGVNEQFF. The CDR3 region has the DNA TGTGCCAGCAGTTCCCCACAGGGGGTCAATGAGCAGTTCTTC.

This clonotype was observed a few times. The chain recombines TRBV3-1 with TRBJ2-1; 10 bases agree with TRBD1. The germline gives CDR1 LGHDT, CDR2 YNNKEL (reference sequence). This CDR3 comprises 18 residues. After removal of 0 bases from V and 8 bases from J, the junction contained 13 bases not matched to a gene. CDR3 residues: CASSQDVATGGLVDEQFF. Here the CDR3 DNA reads TGTGCCAGCAGCCAAGATGTCGCGACAGGGGGCCTTGTCGATGAGCAGTTCTTC.

There are a few counts of this clonotype. The CDR3 nucleotides are TGTGCCAGCAGCCCGCCCGGCTACGGCTACAATGAGCAGTTCTTC. Protein product: CASSPPGYGYNEQFF. The rearrangement links TRBV7-2 to TRBJ2-1; D gene unclear. The CDR3 is made up of 15 amino acids. Germline V gene data show CDR1 as SGHTA and CDR2 as FQGNSA. The V gene lost 5 bases and the J gene lost 3 bases, with 14 bases spanning the gap. Supplemented by reference TRBV7-2 and TRBJ2-1, the full variable domain reads GAGVSQSPSNKVTEKGKDVELRCDPISGHTALYWYRQSLGQGLEFLIYFQGNSAPDKSGLPSDRFSAERTGGSVSTLTIQRTQQEDSAVYLCASSPPGYGYNEQFFGPGTRLTVL.

This clonotype was counted only a few times. The chain recombines TRBV28 with TRBJ1-5; tentatively, D is TRBD1 (6 bases). Trimming took 2 bases from V and 5 from J, leaving 10 bases between them. This CDR3 is 14 amino acids long. Germline lookup yields CDR1 MDHEN and CDR2 SYDVKM. CDR3 sequence: CASSLTTGYQPQHF. CDR3 sequence (DNA): TGTGCCAGCAGTTTAACTACAGGGTATCAGCCCCAGCATTTT.

In this sample, this clonotype turned up a few times. The J gene is TRBJ2-1, the V gene TRBV9, with TRBD2 matching over 11 bases. Germline CDR1 reads SGDLS; CDR2 reads YYNGEE. V trimming: 4 bases; J trimming: 6 bases; junction bases outside the gene matches: 6. The CDR3 sequence is 15 residues long. CDR3 loop: CASSPLAGVINEQFF. CDR3 in DNA: TGTGCCAGCAGCCCACTAGCGGGGGTCATCAATGAGCAGTTCTTC.